The 23 T cell receptor beta chains below all came from one sample that was sequenced in a study of regulatory T cells in long-lasting Graves disease. To make TCR beta libraries, researchers used iRepertoire HTBI primers and Arm-PCR of CDR3 regions. One entry per CDR3 protein, called by TCRdb with MiXCR from the multiplex PCR reads. The sample contains over 400,000 distinct CDR3 sequences, 11% to 15% of which appear only once. This sample's time point: newly diagnosed GD, antithyroid drugs for less than 3 months. Preparation of the TCR library used RNA extracted from PBMCs. These data were also filed under a second study, of T cells in Graves' hyperthyroidism and ophthalmopathy.

The sample in question was peripheral blood mononuclear cells (PBMCs), obtained at new diagnosis, from a patient treated with antithyroid drugs. The origin of the receptors is a woman in her forties or fifties with Graves disease.

This clonotype was recorded many times. The chain uses TRBV20-1 and TRBJ1-1, with D unclear. The germline V gene has CDR1 DFQATT and CDR2 SNEGSKA (reference sequence). The CDR3 has 11 amino acids. CDR3 in DNA: TGCAGGGCGGGGAAGAACACTGAAGCTTTCTTT. Translating gives CRAGKNTEAFF.

This clonotype was seen repeatedly, ten times or more. V is TRBV30 and J is TRBJ2-3, with D possibly matching TRBD2 (5 bases). With 1 base removed from V and 0 bases from J, the gap between germline ends came to 11 bases. Germline V gives CDR1 GTSNPN, CDR2 SVGIG (reference sequence). The length of the CDR3 is 15 residues. In DNA form, the CDR3 reads TGTGCCTGGAGTGAAACGGGATCTAGCACAGATACGCAGTATTTT. Its translation is CAWSETGSSTDTQYF.

This clonotype was recorded at least ten times. The V and J genes are TRBV18 and TRBJ1-3; D may be TRBD1 (5 bases). This CDR3 is 14 amino acids long. Germline-derived CDR1 and CDR2 are KGHSH and LQKENI. With 4 bases removed from V and 2 bases from J, the gap between germline ends came to 9 bases. As DNA, the CDR3 is TGTGCCAGCTCACTGGGGGTACCTGGAAACACCATATATTTT. The encoded protein is CASSLGVPGNTIYF.

This CDR3 reads CASSLQVFATNEKLFF. CDR3 DNA sequence: TGTGCCAGCAGTTTACAGGTGTTTGCAACTAATGAAAAACTGTTTTTT. The chain employs TRBV6-5 and TRBJ1-4, with D tentatively TRBD1 (5 bases). Trimming took off 4 bases at V and 0 bases at J, with 12 bases between the two ends. The CDR3 consists of 16 residues. Germline CDR1 MNHEY, CDR2 SVGAGI.

This chain connects TRBV9 to TRBJ2-3, with 10 positions matching TRBD2. The V and J ends lost 3 bases and 6 bases, in that order; junction bases with no gene match: 7. Per germline, CDR1 SGDLS and CDR2 YYNGEE. This CDR3 has 15 amino acids. CDR3 residues: CASSASGSDMDTQYF. The CDR3 region has the DNA TGTGCCAGCAGCGCTAGCGGGAGCGATATGGATACGCAGTATTTT.

This chain links TRBV20-1 with TRBJ2-5, with no clear D. The germline V and J ends were trimmed by 4 bases and 2 bases, with 8 bases remaining between them. The germline V gene has CDR1 DFQATT and CDR2 SNEGSKA (reference sequence). This CDR3 comprises 12 residues. CDR3 region: CSAMERQETQYF. CDR3 coding DNA: TGCAGTGCTATGGAACGTCAAGAGACCCAGTACTTC.

This clonotype has ten or more counts. The junction departs from germline at one end; a sequencing error may be responsible. The genes are TRBV14 and TRBJ1-1, with TRBD1 identical over 7 bases. The CDR3 is 15 amino acids. Looked up from germline, CDR1 is SGHDN and CDR2 is FVKESK. CDR3 nucleotide sequence: TGTGCCAGCAGACAAGACCAGGGGGTAAACACTGAAGCTTTCTTT. Protein sequence: CASRQDQGVNTEAFF.

Only a few counts were recorded for this clonotype. This chain uses TRBV5-1 with TRBJ2-1; 7 nucleotides agree with TRBD2. Per the germline V gene, CDR1 is SGHRS and CDR2 is YFSETQ. Germline trimming cut 0 bases from V and 1 base from J; bases unmatched to any gene: 10. The CDR3 consists of 18 residues. The chain's CDR3 is CASSLGYGTTLSYNEQFF. CDR3 sequence (DNA): TGCGCCAGCAGCTTGGGATACGGGACTACTCTTTCCTACAATGAGCAGTTCTTC.

This clonotype appeared many times. The DNA of the CDR3 is TGTGCCAGCAGCCCCATACTCGCGAACACTGAAGCTTTCTTT. This translates into CASSPILANTEAFF. The V call is TRBV7-9, the J call TRBJ1-1; D unresolved. This CDR3 spans 14 amino acids. Germline-derived CDR1 and CDR2 are SEHNR and FQNEAQ (reference sequence). Trimming pared 5 bases from V and 1 base from J, leaving 11 bases between.

This clonotype was counted only a few times. The chain has TRBV28 and TRBJ2-7, with TRBD1 identical over 12 bases. V lost 6 bases and J lost 7; bases outside the gene matches: 22. The germline V gene has CDR1 MDHEN and CDR2 SYDVKM. The CDR3 length is 19 residues. Written as DNA, the CDR3 is TGTGCCAGCAGCTACCTCGACAACCCCCCGGGACAGGGGGCGAGGGAGCAGTACTTC. Translating gives CASSYLDNPPGQGAREQYF. The complete variable domain, with remaining parts taken from reference TRBV28 and TRBJ2-7, reads DVKVTQSSRYLVKRTGEKVFLECVQDMDHENMFWYRQDPGLGLRLIYFSYDVKMKEKGDIPEGYSVSREKKERFSLILESASTNQTSMYLCASSYLDNPPGQGAREQYFGPGTRLTVT.

This clonotype was picked up a small number of times. The gene calls are TRBV15 and TRBJ2-4; 9 bases line up with TRBD1. Germline CDR1 and CDR2: LNHNV and YYDKDF (reference sequence). The V segment lost 6 bases and the J segment 3 bases; nucleotides outside the gene matches: 3. The CDR3 covers 14 residues. CDR3 region: CATRTDRGKNIQYF. CDR3 nucleotide sequence: TGTGCCACCAGAACGGACAGGGGCAAAAACATTCAGTACTTC.

This clonotype has just one count. A much larger clone lies a single base off, so this may be a read error. J is TRBJ1-2 and V is TRBV13; maybe TRBD1 (6 bases). The CDR3 runs to 14 residues. Germline V gene data show CDR1 as PRHDT and CDR2 as FYEKMQ (reference sequence). CDR3 protein: CASSLDRRNYGNTF. DNA of the CDR3: TGTGCCAGCAGCTTGGACAGACGTAACTATGGCAACACCTTC.

This clonotype was counted many times. The genes are TRBV5-4 and TRBJ2-3, with 13 bases that match TRBD2. The V gene end was trimmed by 4 bases and the J gene end by 2 bases; junction bases not matched to a gene: 7. The CDR3 length is 17 residues. The germline CDR1 and CDR2 sequences are SGHNT and YYREEE (reference sequence). CDR3 loop: CASSVGLAGYNTDTQYF. In DNA, the CDR3 is TGTGCCAGCAGCGTGGGACTAGCGGGATACAACACAGATACGCAGTATTTT.

This clonotype was counted many times. The chain joins TRBV2 to TRBJ2-4; 13 bases align to TRBD2. V lost 5 bases to trimming and J lost 3 bases; unmatched junction nucleotides: 13. Germline V gene data show CDR1 as SNHLY and CDR2 as FYNNEI. The CDR3 consists of 19 residues. Here the CDR3 reads CASSPPGLAGVLDKNIQYF. The CDR3 DNA follows: TGTGCCAGCAGTCCTCCCGGACTAGCGGGAGTATTGGACAAAAACATTCAGTACTTC.

This clonotype has only a few counts. The chain joins TRBV5-1 to TRBJ2-1; D remains ambiguous. Trimming took 5 bases from V and 7 from J, leaving 13 bases between them. Germline CDR1 is SGHRS and CDR2 is YFSETQ. The CDR3 extends over 13 amino acids. The DNA for the CDR3 is TGCGCCAGCAGGCTGGCTGCCTCGAATGAGCAGTTCTTC. This encodes CASRLAASNEQFF.

This clonotype was recorded many times. The CDR3 coding sequence is TGTGCCAGCAGCTTAGAACCTCGGGACGCCGGCACTGAAGCTTTCTTT. Amino acids: CASSLEPRDAGTEAFF. This chain joins TRBV11-2 and TRBJ1-1; perhaps TRBD1 as D (5 bases). Looked up from germline, CDR1 is SGHAT and CDR2 is FQNNGV. V gave up 0 bases and J gave up 4 bases, with 15 bases separating them. The CDR3 runs to 16 residues.

V and J are TRBV3-1 and TRBJ2-7; 11 bases are shared with TRBD2. CDR1 and CDR2 from the germline V gene are LGHDT and YNNKEL (reference sequence). The CDR3 has 15 amino acids. The ends lost 4 bases at V and 5 bases at J; junction bases unmatched: 7. For the CDR3, the DNA is TGTGCCAGCAGCCTCCGACTAGCGGGAATGGACGAGCAGTACTTC. It is translated as CASSLRLAGMDEQYF.

In this sample, this clonotype turned up many times. This chain links TRBV11-2 with TRBJ1-2; no clear D gene. This CDR3 region has 12 residues. Germline assignment: CDR1 SGHAT and CDR2 FQNNGV. Trimming pared 6 bases from V and 8 bases from J, leaving 13 bases between. For the CDR3, the DNA is TGTGCCAGCAGGGGCGTAGAGACCGGCTACACCTTC. Residues: CASRGVETGYTF.

This clonotype turned up a few times. This chain uses TRBV7-8 with TRBJ2-1, with 11 nucleotides matching TRBD2. The CDR3 runs to 16 residues. J gave up 4 bases and V 5 bases, and 7 bases lay outside the gene matches. Germline CDR1 and CDR2: SGHVS and FQNEAQ. The CDR3 sequence: CASSPYTSGGYNEQFF. CDR3 DNA sequence: TGTGCCAGCAGCCCCTACACTAGCGGGGGTTACAATGAGCAGTTCTTC.

This chain connects TRBV5-6 to TRBJ1-1; D is undetermined. The V gene lost 3 bases and the J gene lost 0 bases, with 24 bases spanning the gap. The CDR3 sequence is 19 residues long. Germline lookup yields CDR1 SGHDT and CDR2 YYEEEE. CDR3 bases: TGTGCCAGCAGCTACCACCCCTTGAACTGGAAAAGAATGAACACTGAAGCTTTCTTT. It is translated as CASSYHPLNWKRMNTEAFF.

This clonotype has ten or more counts. The V call is TRBV7-9, the J call TRBJ1-2; 8 nucleotides align to TRBD1. With V trimmed by 6 bases and J by 3 bases, 6 bases remained unmatched. Germline V gives CDR1 SEHNR, CDR2 FQNEAQ (reference sequence). This CDR3 region has 14 residues. The CDR3 DNA follows: TGTGCCAGCAGACTTCAGGGGGCGGACTATGGCTACACCTTC. Its translation: CASRLQGADYGYTF.

This clonotype has a count of ten or more. V usage is TRBV27 and J usage is TRBJ2-2; D call uncertain. This CDR3 has 18 residues. In germline, CDR1 is MNHEY, CDR2 SMNVEV (reference sequence). The ends were cut back, 1 base at V and 0 bases at J, with 15 bases in the middle. CDR3 sequence: CASSLYPPPAANTGELFF. CDR3 sequence (DNA): TGTGCCAGCAGTTTATACCCGCCCCCCGCGGCGAACACCGGGGAGCTGTTTTTT.

The rearrangement joins TRBV3-1 to TRBJ2-7, with 10 bases aligning to TRBD2. The germline CDR1 and CDR2 sequences are LGHDT and YNNKEL (reference sequence). V shed 0 bases and J 2 bases; nucleotides not matched to a gene: 7. The CDR3 is 17 residues long. As DNA, the CDR3 is TGTGCCAGCAGCCAAGATTATGGTAGCGGGAGGCCCTACGAGCAGTACTTC. As protein: CASSQDYGSGRPYEQYF.